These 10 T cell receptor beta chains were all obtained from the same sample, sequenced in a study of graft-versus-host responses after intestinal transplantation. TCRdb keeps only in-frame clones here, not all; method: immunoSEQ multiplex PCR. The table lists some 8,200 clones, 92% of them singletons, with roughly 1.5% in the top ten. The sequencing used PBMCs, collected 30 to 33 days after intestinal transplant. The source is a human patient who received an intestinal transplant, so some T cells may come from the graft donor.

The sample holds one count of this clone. This CDR3 reads CASSLTGQLSYNEKLFF. CDR3 nucleotide sequence: TGTGCCAGCAGCTTGACGGGACAACTTTCCTATAATGAAAAACTGTTTTTT. The rearrangement links TRBV5-8 to TRBJ1-4; TRBD1 might be the D (6 bases). Germline assignment: CDR1 SGHTS and CDR2 YDEGEE. There are 17 residues in the CDR3. The V end lost 1 base, the J end lost 4 bases, and 17 bases lay between the germline ends. The whole variable domain, remainder taken from reference TRBV5-8 and TRBJ1-4, is EAGVTQSPTHLIKTRGQQATLRCSPISGHTSVYWYQQALGLGLQFLLWYDEGEERNRGNFPPRFSGRQFPNYSSELNVNALELEDSALYLCASSLTGQLSYNEKLFFGSGTQLSVL.

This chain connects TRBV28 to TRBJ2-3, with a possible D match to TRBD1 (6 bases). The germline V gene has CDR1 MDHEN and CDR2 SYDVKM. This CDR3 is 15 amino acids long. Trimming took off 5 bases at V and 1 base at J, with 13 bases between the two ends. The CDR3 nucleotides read TGTGCCAGCAGTCCAGACAGGATCCGCACAGATACGCAGTATTTT. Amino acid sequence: CASSPDRIRTDTQYF. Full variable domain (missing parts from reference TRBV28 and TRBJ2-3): DVKVTQSSRYLVKRTGEKVFLECVQDMDHENMFWYRQDPGLGLRLIYFSYDVKMKEKGDIPEGYSVSREKKERFSLILESASTNQTSMYLCASSPDRIRTDTQYFGPGTRLTVL.

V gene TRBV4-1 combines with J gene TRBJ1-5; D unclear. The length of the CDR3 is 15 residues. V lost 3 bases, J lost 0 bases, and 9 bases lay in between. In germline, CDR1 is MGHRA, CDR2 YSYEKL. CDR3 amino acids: CASSHRAYSNQPQHF. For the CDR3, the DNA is TGCGCCAGCAGCCACAGAGCTTATAGCAATCAGCCCCAGCATTTT.

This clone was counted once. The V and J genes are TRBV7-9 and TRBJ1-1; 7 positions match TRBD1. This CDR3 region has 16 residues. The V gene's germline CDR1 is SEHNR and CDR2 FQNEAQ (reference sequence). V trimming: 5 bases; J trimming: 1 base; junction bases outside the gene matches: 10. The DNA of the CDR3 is TGTGCCAGCAGCCCCCCAGGCGAGGGGGCGAACACTGAAGCTTTCTTT. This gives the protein CASSPPGEGANTEAFF. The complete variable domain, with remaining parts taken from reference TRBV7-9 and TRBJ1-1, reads DTGVSQNPRHKITKRGQNVTFRCDPISEHNRLYWYRQTLGQGPEFLTYFQNEAQLEKSRLLSDRFSAERPKGSFSTLEIQRTEQGDSAMYLCASSPPGEGANTEAFFGQGTRLTVV.

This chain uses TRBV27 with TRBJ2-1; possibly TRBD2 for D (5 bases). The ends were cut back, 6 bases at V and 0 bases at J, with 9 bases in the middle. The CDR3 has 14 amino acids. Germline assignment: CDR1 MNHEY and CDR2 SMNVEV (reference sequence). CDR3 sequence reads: CASSLGVSYNEQFF. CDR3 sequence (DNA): TGTGCCAGCAGCCTCGGGGTCTCCTACAATGAGCAGTTCTTC.

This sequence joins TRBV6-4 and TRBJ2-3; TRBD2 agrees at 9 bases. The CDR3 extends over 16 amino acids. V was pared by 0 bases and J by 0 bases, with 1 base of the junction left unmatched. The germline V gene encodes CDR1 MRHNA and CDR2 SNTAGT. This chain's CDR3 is CASSDSAGGSTDTQYF. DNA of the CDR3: TGTGCCAGCAGTGACTCAGCGGGGGGTAGCACAGATACGCAGTATTTT.

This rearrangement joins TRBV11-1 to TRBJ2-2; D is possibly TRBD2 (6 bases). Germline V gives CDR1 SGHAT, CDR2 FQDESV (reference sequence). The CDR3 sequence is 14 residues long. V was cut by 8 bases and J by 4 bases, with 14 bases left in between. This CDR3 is CASSWGLTTGELFF. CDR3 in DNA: TGTGCCAGCTCGTGGGGACTTACCACCGGGGAGCTGTTTTTT.

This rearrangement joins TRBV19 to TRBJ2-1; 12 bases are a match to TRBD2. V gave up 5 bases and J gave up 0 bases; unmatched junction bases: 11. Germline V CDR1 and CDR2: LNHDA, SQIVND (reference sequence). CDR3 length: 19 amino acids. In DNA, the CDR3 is TGTGCCAGTAGTGTCGGACTAGCGGGGCTAATACTCTCCTACAATGAGCAGTTCTTC. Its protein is CASSVGLAGLILSYNEQFF.

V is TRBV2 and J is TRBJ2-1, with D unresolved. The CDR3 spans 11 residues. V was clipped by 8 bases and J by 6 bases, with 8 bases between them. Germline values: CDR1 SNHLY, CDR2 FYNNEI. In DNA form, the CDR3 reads TGTGCCAGCGGTAACAGCAATGAGCAGTTCTTC. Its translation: CASGNSNEQFF.

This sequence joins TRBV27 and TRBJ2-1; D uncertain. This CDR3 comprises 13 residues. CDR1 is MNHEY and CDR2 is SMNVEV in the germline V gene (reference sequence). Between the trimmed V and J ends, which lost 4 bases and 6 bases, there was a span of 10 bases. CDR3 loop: CASSSTVGNEQFF. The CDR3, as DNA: TGTGCCAGCAGTTCCACAGTAGGCAATGAGCAGTTCTTC.